Described below is a single TCR beta chain sequence and its context. The nonmyeloablative bone marrow transplants came from related graft donors, with transient mixed chimerism. From germline, CDR1 is SGHAT and CDR2 FQNNGV. The germline V and J ends were trimmed by 5 bases and 0 bases, with 20 bases remaining between them. This CDR3 has 18 amino acids. This record belongs to a study of Tregs in tolerant kidney transplant recipients. Produced via immunoSEQ multiplex PCR; TCRdb's table is partial and in-frame only. Among about 90,000 clones listed, 93% were seen once. Material: CD4+ T cells from blood (PBMCs), obtained 12 months after the transplant. This chain joins TRBV11-2 and TRBJ2-4, with D possibly matching TRBD2 (6 bases). This clonotype was sampled from a human patient who received a combined kidney and bone marrow transplant. Some T cells may be graft donor cells. The CDR3 DNA sequence: TGTGCCAGCAGCGCTGGGGGGACGGGATGGGTAGCCAAAAACATTCAGTACTTC. Amino acid sequence: CASSAGGTGWVAKNIQYF.